Listed here are 25 T cell receptor beta chains from one sample, sequenced in a study of blood T cell repertoires in COVID-19. Profiled with immunoSEQ multiplex PCR; TCRdb holds only in-frame clones, not every one. The repertoire has roughly 110,000 clones, just over 90% of them found once; the top ten carry less than 1.5%. Sequencing was performed on peripheral blood. The receptors were sampled from a woman in her 30s with acute or convalescent COVID-19.

The table lists this clone with a count of one. The J gene is TRBJ1-2, the V gene TRBV7-9, with 9 bases fitting TRBD1. This CDR3 region has 16 residues. The trim removed 3 bases at V and 3 bases at J, leaving 8 bases unmatched. Germline lookup yields CDR1 SEHNR and CDR2 FQNEAQ (reference sequence). The DNA for the CDR3 is TGTGCCAGCAGCTTCCCTACAGGGGGCATCGACTATGGCTACACCTTC. Translating it yields CASSFPTGGIDYGYTF.

The genes are TRBV12-5 and TRBJ1-2; 7 nucleotides agree with TRBD1. Trimming cost V 4 bases and J 1 base; bases outside gene matches: 9. The CDR3 runs 16 residues. The germline V gene has CDR1 LGHNT and CDR2 FRNRAP. CDR3 protein: CASGSPDRAFNYGYTF. CDR3 nucleotides: TGTGCTAGTGGTTCCCCCGACAGGGCCTTTAACTATGGCTACACCTTC.

V gene TRBV28 combines with J gene TRBJ1-5; D is possibly TRBD1 (5 bases). CDR1 MDHEN and CDR2 SYDVKM come from the germline V gene. V dropped 6 bases and J dropped 9 bases, with 21 bases sitting between them. The CDR3 contains 15 residues. The CDR3 loop is CASRKMSQGPGPQHF. CDR3 DNA: TGTGCCAGCAGGAAGATGAGCCAGGGTCCTGGGCCCCAGCATTTT.

This clone was counted a few times. The chain's CDR3 is CASSPMRVTEAFF. CDR3 bases: TGTGCCAGCAGCCCGATGAGGGTCACTGAAGCTTTCTTT. This chain uses TRBV3-1 (or the pseudogene TRBV3-2) with TRBJ1-1; no reliable D call. CDR1 is LGHDT and CDR2 is YNNKEL in the germline V gene (reference sequence). The V end was cut by 4 bases, the J end by 4 bases, with 10 bases between. This CDR3 contains 13 residues.

Only one count was recorded for this clone. This chain connects TRBV19 to TRBJ2-1, with 12 bases matching TRBD2. Germline loops: CDR1 LNHDA, CDR2 SQIVND (reference sequence). The trim removed 1 base at V and 2 bases at J, leaving 6 bases unmatched. The CDR3 runs to 18 residues. The CDR3 here is CASSIGLAGVTPYNEQFF. The CDR3 nucleotides are TGTGCCAGTAGTATAGGACTAGCGGGAGTTACCCCCTACAATGAGCAGTTCTTC.

This clone was recorded once. V is TRBV6-2 or TRBV6-3 and J is TRBJ2-7, with a possible D match to TRBD1 (7 bases). V was clipped by 2 bases and J by 9 bases, with 8 bases between them. From germline, CDR1 is MNHEY and CDR2 SVGEGT. The CDR3 length is 11 residues. CDR3 bases: TGTGCCAGCAGTTACCAGGGGGGGCAGTACTTC. This encodes CASSYQGGQYF.

This chain joins TRBV18 and TRBJ2-7; tentative D call: TRBD1 (6 bases). The germline gives CDR1 KGHSH, CDR2 LQKENI. The length of the CDR3 is 15 residues. The germline V and J ends were trimmed by 0 bases and 0 bases, with 9 bases remaining between them. The CDR3 DNA reads TGTGCCAGCTCACCACCGGGGGACAACTCCTACGAGCAGTACTTC. Translation gives CASSPPGDNSYEQYF.

There are a few counts of this clone. The chain carries TRBV2 and TRBJ2-1; TRBD2 might be the D (6 bases). CDR3 length equals 13 residues. Germline V lookup: CDR1 SNHLY, CDR2 FYNNEI. Trimming removed 8 bases at V and 2 bases at J, with 10 bases between. The CDR3 region is CASWRVTYNEQFF. DNA for the CDR3: TGTGCCAGCTGGAGGGTGACCTACAATGAGCAGTTCTTC.

The rearrangement uses TRBV6-2 or TRBV6-3 and TRBJ1-5, with TRBD1 matching over 10 bases. This CDR3 is built from 15 residues. Germline trimming cut 4 bases from V and 7 bases from J; bases unmatched to any gene: 7. The germline V gene encodes CDR1 MNHEY and CDR2 SVGEGT. The chain's CDR3 is CASSSPDRGYQPQHF. CDR3 nucleotides: TGTGCCAGCAGTTCCCCGGACAGGGGGTACCAGCCCCAGCATTTT.

The CDR3: CASSSARGEKLFF. CDR3 DNA sequence: TGTGCCAGCAGTTCCGCCAGGGGGGAAAAACTGTTTTTT. The J gene is TRBJ1-4, the V gene TRBV2; 7 positions agree with TRBD1. The CDR3 has 13 amino acids. From germline, CDR1 is SNHLY and CDR2 FYNNEI. V lost 5 bases, J lost 8 bases, and 5 bases stayed unmatched.

This chain joins TRBV10-2 and TRBJ1-6; D possibly corresponds to TRBD1 (6 bases). The CDR3 sequence is 16 residues long. CDR1 and CDR2 (germline): WSHSY, SAAADI. V lost 0 bases to trimming and J lost 6 bases, with 12 bases between them. The CDR3 DNA sequence: TGCGCCAGCAGTGAGTCCTCAGGGGTATCTAATTCACCCCTCCACTTT. Protein product: CASSESSGVSNSPLHF.

The V gene is TRBV3-1 (or the pseudogene TRBV3-2), the J gene TRBJ1-2; D call uncertain. Germline CDR1 is LGHDT and CDR2 is YNNKEL (reference sequence). This CDR3 comprises 14 residues. Trimming took off 1 base at V and 7 bases at J, with 13 bases between the two ends. The CDR3 DNA reads as TGTGCCAGCAGCCAAGCTTGGCAGATGCTTGGCTACACCTTC. The encoded protein is CASSQAWQMLGYTF.

The V call is TRBV9, the J call TRBJ1-1; D not resolved. V was trimmed by 2 bases and J by 0 bases, leaving 8 bases between them. Germline V gene sequence: CDR1 SGDLS, CDR2 YYNGEE. The CDR3 covers 14 residues. The CDR3 here is CASSVQVVNTEAFF. In DNA, the CDR3 is TGTGCCAGCAGCGTCCAGGTTGTGAACACTGAAGCTTTCTTT.

The chain joins TRBV9 to TRBJ2-3; perhaps TRBD1 as D (5 bases). The germline V and J ends were trimmed by 0 bases and 0 bases, with 14 bases remaining between them. Germline loops: CDR1 SGDLS, CDR2 YYNGEE. The CDR3 spans 17 residues. CDR3 residues: CASSVGQRGTSTDTQYF. CDR3 sequence (DNA): TGTGCCAGCAGCGTAGGCCAAAGGGGAACTAGCACAGATACGCAGTATTTT.

The chain couples TRBV30 to TRBJ1-4; the D is unclear. V lost 4 bases, J lost 5 bases, and 8 bases lay in between. This CDR3 is built from 12 residues. Germline-derived CDR1 and CDR2 are GTSNPN and SVGIG (reference sequence). The CDR3 is CAWTESNEKLFF. The CDR3, as DNA: TGTGCCTGGACAGAATCGAATGAAAAACTGTTTTTT.

The CDR3 bases are TGTGCCAGCAGTCGGGATCCAAGAACTTGGGGCTACACCTTC. Translated, it gives CASSRDPRTWGYTF. The J gene is TRBJ1-2, the V gene TRBV25-1; D call uncertain. Trimming took 5 bases from V and 8 from J, leaving 18 bases between them. Germline assignment: CDR1 MGHDK and CDR2 SYGVNS. The CDR3 is 14 residues long.

The chain recombines TRBV5-4 with TRBJ1-1; 8 bases line up with TRBD1. The CDR3 length is 14 residues. Germline trimming cut 3 bases from V and 2 bases from J; bases unmatched to any gene: 3. The germline V gene encodes CDR1 SGHNT and CDR2 YYREEE (reference sequence). The CDR3 DNA reads TGTGCCAGCAGCTCAGGACAGGGTAACACTGAAGCTTTCTTT. Translation gives CASSSGQGNTEAFF.

V usage is TRBV14 and J usage is TRBJ1-2, with 8 bases identical to TRBD1. This CDR3 has 16 residues. V lost 5 bases, J lost 3 bases, and 11 bases stayed unmatched. Germline V gives CDR1 SGHDN, CDR2 FVKESK. CDR3 amino acids: CASSIQWTGSHYGYTF. In DNA form, the CDR3 reads TGTGCCAGCAGCATACAATGGACAGGGAGCCACTATGGCTACACCTTC. The variable domain in full, with the rest retrieved from reference TRBV14 and TRBJ1-2, is EAGVTQFPSHSVIEKGQTVTLRCDPISGHDNLYWYRRVMGKEIKFLLHFVKESKQDESGMPNNRFLAERTGGTYSTLKVQPAELEDSGVYFCASSIQWTGSHYGYTFGSGTRLTVV.

The chain couples TRBV24-1 to TRBJ2-7; TRBD1 agrees at 9 bases. Germline assignment: CDR1 KGHDR and CDR2 SFDVKD. Germline trimming cut 2 bases from V and 6 bases from J; bases unmatched to any gene: 7. The length of the CDR3 is 15 residues. CDR3 DNA: TGTGCCACCAGTGATTCCGGACAGGGGCGACGCGAGCAGTACTTC. Translation gives CATSDSGQGRREQYF.

CDR3 residues: CSANDRGPAQPQHF. The CDR3 nucleotides read TGCAGTGCTAATGACAGGGGCCCAGCTCAGCCCCAGCATTTT. V usage is TRBV20-1 and J usage is TRBJ1-5; 8 bases are shared with TRBD1. The CDR3 runs to 14 residues. V trimming: 4 bases; J trimming: 6 bases; junction bases outside the gene matches: 8. CDR1 DFQATT and CDR2 SNEGSKA come from the germline V gene (reference sequence).

This sequence joins TRBV10-3 and TRBJ1-1; 8 bases are shared with TRBD1. Germline V gene data show CDR1 as ENHRY and CDR2 as SYGVKD. V trimming: 4 bases; J trimming: 3 bases; junction bases outside the gene matches: 4. There are 14 residues in the CDR3. The CDR3 DNA follows: TGTGCCATCAGTGTTGACAGGGGACACACTGAAGCTTTCTTT. Protein product: CAISVDRGHTEAFF.

This rearrangement joins TRBV30 to TRBJ2-7; possible D gene TRBD2, 5 bases. The CDR3 is made up of 15 amino acids. Trimming stripped 2 bases from V and 2 bases from J, with 16 bases between. CDR1 and CDR2 (germline): GTSNPN, SVGIG (reference sequence). CDR3 nucleotide sequence: TGTGCCTGGAGTTTAGGGCTGAGCGGACCCTACGAGCAGTACTTC. Protein product: CAWSLGLSGPYEQYF.

This clone was counted only a few times. The chain recombines TRBV7-9 with TRBJ2-7, with 10 bases identical to TRBD2. J lost 5 bases, V lost 4 bases, and 5 bases had no gene match. Germline lookup yields CDR1 SEHNR and CDR2 FQNEAQ (reference sequence). This CDR3 has 14 residues. The CDR3 loop reads CASSSSGSFNEQYF. The CDR3 DNA sequence: TGTGCCAGCAGCTCTAGCGGGAGTTTCAACGAGCAGTACTTC.

The chain recombines TRBV9 with TRBJ2-1; 8 bases agree with TRBD2. The CDR3 consists of 15 residues. Trimming removed 4 bases from V and 6 bases from J; junction bases left unmatched: 9. The germline CDR1 and CDR2 sequences are SGDLS and YYNGEE. CDR3 in DNA: TGTGCCAGCAGCAATGGGACTAGTAGGTTCAATGAGCAGTTCTTC. This sequence encodes CASSNGTSRFNEQFF.

For the CDR3, the DNA is TGTGCCTGGCGGTTAAAAACAGGGGGCAATGAGCAGTTCTTC. It is translated as CAWRLKTGGNEQFF. This chain links TRBV30 with TRBJ2-1; 8 bases agree with TRBD1. This CDR3 has 14 amino acids. Looked up from germline, CDR1 is GTSNPN and CDR2 is SVGIG (reference sequence). V dropped 5 bases and J dropped 6; count of bases not matched to a gene: 9. The full variable domain, rest sourced from reference TRBV30 and TRBJ2-1, is SQTIHQWPATLVQPVGSPLSLECTVEGTSNPNLYWYRQAAGRGLQLLFYSVGIGQISSEVPQNLSASRPQDRQFILSSKKLLLSDSGFYLCAWRLKTGGNEQFFGPGTRLTVL.